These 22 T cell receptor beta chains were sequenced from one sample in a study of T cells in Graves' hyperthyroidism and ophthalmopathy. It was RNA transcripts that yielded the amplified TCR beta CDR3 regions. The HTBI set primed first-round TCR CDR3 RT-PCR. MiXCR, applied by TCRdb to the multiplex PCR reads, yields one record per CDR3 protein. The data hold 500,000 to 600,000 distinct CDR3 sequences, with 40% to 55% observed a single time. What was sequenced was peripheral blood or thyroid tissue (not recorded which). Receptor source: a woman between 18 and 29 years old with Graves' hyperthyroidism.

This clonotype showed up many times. CDR3 amino acids: CASSLVVGKGNTEAFF. The CDR3 DNA reads TGTGCCAGCAGCTTAGTTGTGGGCAAGGGGAACACTGAAGCTTTCTTT. This chain connects TRBV7-2 to TRBJ1-1; D is uncertain. Germline V lookup: CDR1 SGHTA, CDR2 FQGNSA. Trimming pared 1 base from V and 1 base from J, leaving 13 bases between. The CDR3 length is 16 residues.

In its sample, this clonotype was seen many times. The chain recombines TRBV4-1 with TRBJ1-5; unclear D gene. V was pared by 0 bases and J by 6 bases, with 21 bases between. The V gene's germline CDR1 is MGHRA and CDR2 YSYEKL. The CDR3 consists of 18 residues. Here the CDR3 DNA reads TGCGCCAGCAGCCAAGATTTATCGGCGAAACGCTTGGCTCAGCCCCAGCATTTT. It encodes CASSQDLSAKRLAQPQHF.

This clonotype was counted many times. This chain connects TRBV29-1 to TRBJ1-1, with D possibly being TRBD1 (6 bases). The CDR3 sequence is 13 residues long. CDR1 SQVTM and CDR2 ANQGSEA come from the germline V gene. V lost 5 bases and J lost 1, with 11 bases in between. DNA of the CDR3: TGCAGCGTTCCCGAGACAGGGAACACTGAAGCTTTCTTT. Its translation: CSVPETGNTEAFF.

The CDR3 sequence is CATSRDREGANVLTF. For the CDR3, the DNA is TGTGCCACCAGCAGAGATCGGGAGGGGGCCAACGTCCTGACTTTC. The chain employs TRBV15 and TRBJ2-6; a possible D gene is TRBD2 (6 bases). Trimming left V 0 bases short and J 4 bases short, with 7 bases between. The CDR3 runs 15 residues. Germline loops: CDR1 LNHNV, CDR2 YYDKDF (reference sequence).

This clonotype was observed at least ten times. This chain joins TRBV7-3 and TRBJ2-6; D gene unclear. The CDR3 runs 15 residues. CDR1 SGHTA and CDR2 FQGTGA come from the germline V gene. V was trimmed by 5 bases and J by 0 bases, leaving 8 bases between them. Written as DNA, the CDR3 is TGTGCCAGCAGCCCCCGCAGCTCTGGGGCCAACGTCCTGACTTTC. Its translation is CASSPRSSGANVLTF.

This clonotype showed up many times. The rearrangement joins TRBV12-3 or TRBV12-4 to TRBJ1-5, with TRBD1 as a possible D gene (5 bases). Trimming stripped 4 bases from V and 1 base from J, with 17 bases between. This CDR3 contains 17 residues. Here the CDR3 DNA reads TGTGCCAGCAGTTCCACGACAGATTCCTTGAGCAATCAGCCCCAGCATTTT. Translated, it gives CASSSTTDSLSNQPQHF.

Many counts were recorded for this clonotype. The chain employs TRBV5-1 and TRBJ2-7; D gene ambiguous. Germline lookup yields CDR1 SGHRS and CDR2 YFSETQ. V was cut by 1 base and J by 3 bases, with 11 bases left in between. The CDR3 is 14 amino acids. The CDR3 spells CASSLKPPLYEQYF. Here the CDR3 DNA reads TGCGCCAGCAGCTTGAAACCACCCCTCTACGAGCAGTACTTC.

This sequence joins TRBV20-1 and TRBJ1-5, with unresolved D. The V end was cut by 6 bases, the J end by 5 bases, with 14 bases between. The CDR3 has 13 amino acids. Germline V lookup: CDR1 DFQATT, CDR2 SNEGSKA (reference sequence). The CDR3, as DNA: TGCAGTGCATCCTGGGGAGTAGATCAGCCCCAGCATTTT. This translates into CSASWGVDQPQHF.

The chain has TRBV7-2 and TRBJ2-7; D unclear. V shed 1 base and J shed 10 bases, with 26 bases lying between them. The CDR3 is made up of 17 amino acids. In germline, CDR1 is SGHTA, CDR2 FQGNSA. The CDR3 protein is CASSLGLVGDSEPRQYF. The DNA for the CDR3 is TGTGCCAGCAGCTTAGGGCTGGTAGGTGACTCGGAACCCCGACAGTACTTC.

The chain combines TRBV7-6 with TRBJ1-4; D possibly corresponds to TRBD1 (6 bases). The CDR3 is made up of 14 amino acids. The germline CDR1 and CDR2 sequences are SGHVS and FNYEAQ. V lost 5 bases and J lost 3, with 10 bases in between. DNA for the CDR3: TGTGCCAGCAGCAGGGGGGACTCTAATGAAAAACTGTTTTTT. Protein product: CASSRGDSNEKLFF.

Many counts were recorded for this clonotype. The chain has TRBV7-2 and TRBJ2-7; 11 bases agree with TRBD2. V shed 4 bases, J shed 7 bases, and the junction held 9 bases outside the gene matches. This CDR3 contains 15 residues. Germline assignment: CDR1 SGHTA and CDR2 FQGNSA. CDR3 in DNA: TGTGCCAGCAGCTCGGAACTAGCGGGAGTGAGAGAGCAGTACTTC. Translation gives CASSSELAGVREQYF. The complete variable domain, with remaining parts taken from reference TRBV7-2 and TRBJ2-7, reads GAGVSQSPSNKVTEKGKDVELRCDPISGHTALYWYRQSLGQGLEFLIYFQGNSAPDKSGLPSDRFSAERTGGSVSTLTIQRTQQEDSAVYLCASSSELAGVREQYFGPGTRLTVT.

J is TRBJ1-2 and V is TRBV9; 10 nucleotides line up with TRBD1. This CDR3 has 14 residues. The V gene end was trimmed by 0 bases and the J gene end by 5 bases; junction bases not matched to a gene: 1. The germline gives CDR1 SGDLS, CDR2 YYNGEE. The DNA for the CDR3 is TGTGCCAGCAGCGTAGGGACAGGGGGATATGGCTACACCTTC. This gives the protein CASSVGTGGYGYTF.

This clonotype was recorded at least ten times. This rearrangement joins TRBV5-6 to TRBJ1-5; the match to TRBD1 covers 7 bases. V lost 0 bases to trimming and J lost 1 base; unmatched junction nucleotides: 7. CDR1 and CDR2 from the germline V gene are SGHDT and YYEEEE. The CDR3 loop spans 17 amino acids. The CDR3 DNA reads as TGTGCCAGCAGCTTGGGGCAGGGGGTTAGGAGCAATCAGCCCCAGCATTTT. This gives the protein CASSLGQGVRSNQPQHF.

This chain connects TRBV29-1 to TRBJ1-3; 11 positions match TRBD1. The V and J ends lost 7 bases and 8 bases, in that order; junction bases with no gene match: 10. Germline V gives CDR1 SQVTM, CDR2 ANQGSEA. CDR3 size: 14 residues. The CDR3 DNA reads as TGCAGCGGGGTGGACAGGGGGCTTGGCTACACCATATATTTT. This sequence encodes CSGVDRGLGYTIYF. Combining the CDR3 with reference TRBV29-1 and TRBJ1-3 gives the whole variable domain SAVISQKPSRDICQRGTSLTIQCQVDSQVTMMFWYRQQPGQSLTLIATANQGSEATYESGFVIDKFPISRPNLTFSTLTVSNMSPEDSSIYLCSGVDRGLGYTIYFGEGSWLTVV.

The CDR3 is CASSLDPGPYGYTF. The CDR3 DNA reads TGTGCCAGCAGCCTAGACCCGGGACCTTATGGCTACACCTTC. The V call is TRBV7-3, the J call TRBJ1-2, with D tentatively TRBD1 (5 bases). Trimming removed 5 bases at V and 5 bases at J, with 15 bases between. CDR1 and CDR2 from the germline V gene are SGHTA and FQGTGA. This CDR3 contains 14 residues.

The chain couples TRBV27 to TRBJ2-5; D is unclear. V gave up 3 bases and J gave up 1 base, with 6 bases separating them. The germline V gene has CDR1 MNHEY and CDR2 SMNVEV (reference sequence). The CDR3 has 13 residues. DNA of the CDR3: TGTGCCAGCAGTTTCGCCTCCCAAGAGACCCAGTACTTC. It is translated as CASSFASQETQYF.

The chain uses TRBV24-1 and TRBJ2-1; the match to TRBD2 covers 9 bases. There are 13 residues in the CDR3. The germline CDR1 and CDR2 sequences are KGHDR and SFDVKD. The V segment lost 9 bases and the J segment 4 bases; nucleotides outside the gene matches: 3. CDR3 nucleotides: TGTGCCACCGAGGGACTAGCTTACAATGAGCAGTTCTTC. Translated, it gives CATEGLAYNEQFF.

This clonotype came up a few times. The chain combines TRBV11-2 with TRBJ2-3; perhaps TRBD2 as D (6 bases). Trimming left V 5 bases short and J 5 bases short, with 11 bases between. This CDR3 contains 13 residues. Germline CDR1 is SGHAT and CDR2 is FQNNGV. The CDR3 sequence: CASSQLAGDTQYF. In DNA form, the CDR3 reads TGTGCCAGCAGCCAACTAGCCGGAGATACGCAGTATTTT.

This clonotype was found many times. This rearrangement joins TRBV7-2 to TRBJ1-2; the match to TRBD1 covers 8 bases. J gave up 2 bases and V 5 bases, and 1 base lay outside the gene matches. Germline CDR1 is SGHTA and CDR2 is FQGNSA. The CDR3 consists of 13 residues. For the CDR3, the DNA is TGTGCCAGCAGCAGGACAGGGAACTATGGCTACACCTTC. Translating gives CASSRTGNYGYTF. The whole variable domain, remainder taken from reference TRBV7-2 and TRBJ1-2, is GAGVSQSPSNKVTEKGKDVELRCDPISGHTALYWYRQSLGQGLEFLIYFQGNSAPDKSGLPSDRFSAERTGGSVSTLTIQRTQQEDSAVYLCASSRTGNYGYTFGSGTRLTVV.

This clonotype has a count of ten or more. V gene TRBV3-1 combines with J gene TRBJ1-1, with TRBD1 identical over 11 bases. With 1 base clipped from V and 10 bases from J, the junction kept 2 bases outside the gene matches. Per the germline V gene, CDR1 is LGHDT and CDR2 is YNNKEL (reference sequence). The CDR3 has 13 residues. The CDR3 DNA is TGTGCCAGCAGCCAAGGGACAGGGGGCGTAGCTTTCTTT. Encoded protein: CASSQGTGGVAFF.

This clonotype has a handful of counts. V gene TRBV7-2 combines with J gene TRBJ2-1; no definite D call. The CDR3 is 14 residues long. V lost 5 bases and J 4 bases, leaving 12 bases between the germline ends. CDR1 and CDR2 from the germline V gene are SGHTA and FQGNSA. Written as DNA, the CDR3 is TGTGCCAGCAGCCTCGAATTCGAATACAATGAGCAGTTCTTC. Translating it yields CASSLEFEYNEQFF.

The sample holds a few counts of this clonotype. The DNA for the CDR3 is TGTGCCAGCAGACACACCGGGACAGGGAAATACGAGCAGTACTTC. Its protein is CASRHTGTGKYEQYF. The V gene is TRBV6-1, the J gene TRBJ2-7; 9 bases map to TRBD1. There are 15 residues in the CDR3. CDR1 and CDR2 (germline): MNHNS, SASEGT. Trimming at V came to 6 bases and at J to 4 bases, leaving 10 bases not matched to a gene.